The T cell receptor beta chain under discussion was sequenced for a study of CD4 T cells in relation to SARS-CoV-2 and coronaviruses. Notes on the study in general: In around 67% of donors, memory CD4+ clonotypes crossrecognized SARS-CoV-2 and at least one common cold coronavirus spike. Crossreactivity was assessed only for spike protein, not other viral proteins.

The unexposed donors gave CD4+ T cells in about 2010-2019, prior to COVID-19. CD4+ T cells were isolated from the cells after around 11 days of culture. As cell numbers allowed, unexposed-donor CD4+ T cells faced SARS-CoV-2 S/N and four cold-coronavirus spikes. Notes on this clone: Its antigen is not known.

Profiled with immunoSEQ multiplex PCR; TCRdb holds only in-frame clones, not every one. The top ten clones hold more than 20% of a sample with roughly 29,000 clones, around three quarters of them seen once. V lost 8 bases and J lost 0, with 11 bases in between. CDR1 and CDR2 from the germline V gene are MNHEY and SVGAGI. The CDR3 is made up of 14 amino acids. Material for sequencing was CD4+ T cells from PBMCs, cultured in vitro. V is TRBV6-5 and J is TRBJ1-5, with D unclear. This sequence originates from a human donor in good health. The CDR3 spells CASATTYSNQPQHF. CDR3 DNA: TGTGCCAGCGCCACTACCTATAGCAATCAGCCCCAGCATTTT.